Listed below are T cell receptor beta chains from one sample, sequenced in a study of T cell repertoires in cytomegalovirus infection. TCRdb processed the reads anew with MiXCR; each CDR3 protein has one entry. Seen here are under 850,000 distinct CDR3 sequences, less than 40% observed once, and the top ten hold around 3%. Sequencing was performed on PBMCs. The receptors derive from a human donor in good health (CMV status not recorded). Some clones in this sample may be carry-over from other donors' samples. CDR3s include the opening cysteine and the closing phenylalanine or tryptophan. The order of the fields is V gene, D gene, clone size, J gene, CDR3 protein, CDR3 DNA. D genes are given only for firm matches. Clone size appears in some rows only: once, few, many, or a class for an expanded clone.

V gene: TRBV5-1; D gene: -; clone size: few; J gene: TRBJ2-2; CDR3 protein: CASSLVVANTGELFF; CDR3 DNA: TGCGCCAGCAGCTTGGTGGTGGCAAACACCGGGGAGCTGTTTTTT
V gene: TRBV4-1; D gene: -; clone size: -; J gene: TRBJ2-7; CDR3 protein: CASSQVAVTYEQYF; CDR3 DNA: TGCGCCAGCAGCCAAGTGGCAGTAACTTACGAGCAGTACTTC
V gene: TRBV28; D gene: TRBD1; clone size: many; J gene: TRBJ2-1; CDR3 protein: CASSLSGQGMDEQFF; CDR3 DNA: TGTGCCAGCAGTCTCTCCGGACAGGGGATGGATGAGCAGTTCTTC
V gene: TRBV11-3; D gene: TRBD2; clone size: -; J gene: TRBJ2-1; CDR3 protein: CASCPGTSTHNETFF; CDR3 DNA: TGTGCCAGTTGCCCAGGGACTAGCACTCACAATGAGACGTTCTTC
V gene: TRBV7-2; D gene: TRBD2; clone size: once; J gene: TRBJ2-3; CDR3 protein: CASSPGTSGNTQSF; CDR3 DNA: TGTGCCAGCAGCCCCGGGACTAGCGGGAATACGCAGTCTTTT
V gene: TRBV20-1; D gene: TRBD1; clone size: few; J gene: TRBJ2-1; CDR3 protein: CSARDVGTGVHNEQFF; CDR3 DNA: TGCAGTGCTAGAGATGTGGGGACAGGGGTCCACAATGAGCAGTTCTTC
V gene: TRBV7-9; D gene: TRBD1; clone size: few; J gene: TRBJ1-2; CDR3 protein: CASSPGSGTGLANYGYTF; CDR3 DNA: TGTGCCAGCAGCCCAGGATCCGGGACAGGGCTCGCTAACTATGGCTACACCTTC
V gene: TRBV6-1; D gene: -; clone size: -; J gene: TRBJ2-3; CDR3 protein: CASKKEGWTDTQYF; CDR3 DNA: TGTGCCAGCAAGAAAGAAGGGTGGACAGATACGCAGTATTTT
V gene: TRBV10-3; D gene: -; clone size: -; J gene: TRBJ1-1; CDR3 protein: CAITELRNTEAFF; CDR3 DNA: TGTGCCATCACCGAGCTCAGGAACACTGAAGCTTTCTTT
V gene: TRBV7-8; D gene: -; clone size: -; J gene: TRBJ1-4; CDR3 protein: CASSLTGRSEKLFF; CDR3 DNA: TGTGCCAGCAGCTTAACAGGGCGCAGTGAAAAACTGTTTTTT
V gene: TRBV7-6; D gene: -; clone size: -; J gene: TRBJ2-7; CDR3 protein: CASSRGHGYEQYF; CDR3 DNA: TGTGCCAGCAGCAGGGGACATGGCTACGAGCAGTACTTC
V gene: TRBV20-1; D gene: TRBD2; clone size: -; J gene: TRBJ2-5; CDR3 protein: CSAGLGSKETQYF; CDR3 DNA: TGCAGTGCTGGACTAGGCAGCAAAGAGACCCAGTACTTC
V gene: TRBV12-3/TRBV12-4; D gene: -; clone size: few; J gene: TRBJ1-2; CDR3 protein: CASSSDPSYGYTF; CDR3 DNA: TGTGCCAGCAGTTCCGACCCGAGCTATGGCTACACCTTC
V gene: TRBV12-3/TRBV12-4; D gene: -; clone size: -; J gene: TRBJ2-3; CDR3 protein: CASSPLPPMADTQYF; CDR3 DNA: TGTGCCAGCAGTCCCCTTCCCCCCATGGCAGATACGCAGTATTTT
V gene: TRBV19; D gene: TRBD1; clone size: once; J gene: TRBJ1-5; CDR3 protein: CASTNRGRVVGNQPQHF; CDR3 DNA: TGTGCCAGTACTAACAGGGGGCGGGTCGTGGGCAATCAGCCCCAGCATTTT
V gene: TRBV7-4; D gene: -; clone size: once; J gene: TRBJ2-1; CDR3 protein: CASSLPLAPNEQFF; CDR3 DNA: TGTGCCAGCAGCTTACCATTAGCACCCAATGAGCAGTTCTTC
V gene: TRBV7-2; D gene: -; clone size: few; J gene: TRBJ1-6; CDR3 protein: CASSLRLRVDSSPLHF; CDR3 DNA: TGTGCCAGCAGCTTAAGGCTAAGGGTTGATTCTTCCCCCCTCCACTTT
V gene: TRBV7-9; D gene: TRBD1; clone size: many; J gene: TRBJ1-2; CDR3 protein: CASALTGDSNGYTF; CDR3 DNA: TGTGCCAGCGCCCTGACAGGGGATTCGAATGGCTACACCTTC
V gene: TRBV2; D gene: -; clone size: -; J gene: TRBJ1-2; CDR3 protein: CASSVQNGGYTF; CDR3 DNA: TGTGCCAGCAGTGTCCAGAACGGTGGCTACACCTTC
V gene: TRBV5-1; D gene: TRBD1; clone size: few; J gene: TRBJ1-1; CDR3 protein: CASSFGTGKTQANTAAFF; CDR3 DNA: TGCGCCAGCAGCTTTGGGACAGGAAAAACTCAAGCGAACACTGCAGCTTTCTTT
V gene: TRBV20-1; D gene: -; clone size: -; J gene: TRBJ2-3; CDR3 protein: CSAWGTAGSTDTQYF; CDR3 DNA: TGCAGTGCTTGGGGGACGGCAGGGAGCACAGATACGCAGTATTTT
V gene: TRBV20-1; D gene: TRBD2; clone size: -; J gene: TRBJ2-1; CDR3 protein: CSARDDGRANNEQFF; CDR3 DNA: TGCAGTGCTAGAGATGACGGGAGGGCCAACAATGAGCAGTTCTTC
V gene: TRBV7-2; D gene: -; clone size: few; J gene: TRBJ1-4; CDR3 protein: CASRLFQLGGPLFF; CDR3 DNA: TGTGCCAGCCGCCTTTTCCAACTGGGGGGCCCCCTGTTTTTT
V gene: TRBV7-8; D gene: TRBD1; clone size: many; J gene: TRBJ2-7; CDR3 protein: CASSLGDRGLYEQYF; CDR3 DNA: TGTGCCAGCAGCTTAGGGGACAGGGGGCTCTACGAGCAGTACTTC
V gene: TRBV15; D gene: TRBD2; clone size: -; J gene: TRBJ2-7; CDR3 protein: CATSPRLAKPYEQYF; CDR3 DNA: TGTGCCACCAGCCCCAGACTAGCGAAACCCTACGAGCAGTACTTC
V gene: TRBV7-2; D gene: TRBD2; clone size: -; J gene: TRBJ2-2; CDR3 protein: CASSLAASGMGGELFF; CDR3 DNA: TGTGCCAGCAGCTTAGCGGCCAGCGGGATGGGCGGGGAGCTGTTTTTT
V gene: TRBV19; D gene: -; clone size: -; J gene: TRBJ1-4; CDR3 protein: CASSMWQGHEKLFF; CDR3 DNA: TGTGCCAGTAGTATGTGGCAGGGGCACGAAAAACTGTTTTTT
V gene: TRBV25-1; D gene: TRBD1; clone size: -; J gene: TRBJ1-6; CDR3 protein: CASSEYRTGQGVSPLHF; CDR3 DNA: TGTGCCAGCAGTGAATATCGTACCGGACAGGGGGTTTCACCCCTCCACTTT
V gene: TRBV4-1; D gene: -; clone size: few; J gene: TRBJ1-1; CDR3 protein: CASSQESEAFF; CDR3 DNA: TGCGCCAGCAGCCAAGAATCTGAAGCTTTCTTT
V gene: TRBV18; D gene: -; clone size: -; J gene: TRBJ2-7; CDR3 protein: CASSPLGIYEQYF; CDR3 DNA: TGTGCCAGCTCACCCTTAGGTATCTACGAGCAGTACTTC
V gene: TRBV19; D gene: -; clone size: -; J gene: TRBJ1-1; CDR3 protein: CASSMDRPSGAMNTEAFF; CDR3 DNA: TGTGCCAGTAGTATGGACCGACCCTCGGGGGCTATGAACACTGAAGCTTTCTTT
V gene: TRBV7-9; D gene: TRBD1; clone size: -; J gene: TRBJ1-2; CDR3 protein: CASSSSTGAYGYTF; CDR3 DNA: TGTGCCAGCAGCTCTAGTACAGGGGCCTATGGCTACACCTTC
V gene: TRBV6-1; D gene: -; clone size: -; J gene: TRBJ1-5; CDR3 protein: CASSPRTPNSNQPQHF; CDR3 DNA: TGTGCCAGCAGTCCACGGACACCCAACAGCAATCAGCCCCAGCATTTT